Listed below are T cell receptor beta chains from one sample, sequenced in a study of blood T cell repertoires in COVID-19. Sequencing used immunoSEQ multiplex PCR; TCRdb keeps in-frame clones, though not all of them. The table records over 150,000 clones, roughly 84% of them present only once. Input material: peripheral blood. The receptors were sampled from a woman aged 40 to 50 with COVID-19, enrolled during active disease. Each CDR3 is given without its conserved first and last residue.

v_call	j_call	cdr3_aa
TRBV6-6	TRBJ1-3	ASSPIGGAGNTIY
TRBV19	TRBJ1-2	ASSIGQGAYGYT
TRBV5-1	TRBJ1-3	ASREGAAGNTIY
TRBV3-1/TRBV3-2	TRBJ2-2	ASSQVLGGTGGLF
TRBV2	TRBJ1-5	ARGTGEDQPQH
TRBV6-6	TRBJ1-4	ASTGREGEKLF
TRBV5-1	TRBJ1-6	ASSASLRGPESPLH
TRBV12-5	TRBJ1-5	ASGGDRGIGYPQH
TRBV15	TRBJ1-1	ATSRPGGAGTEAF
TRBV3-1/TRBV3-2	TRBJ2-1	ASSQDPTGNNEQF
TRBV6-5	TRBJ2-1	ASRTDSISYNEQF
TRBV24-1	TRBJ1-1	ATSDLRSEGGRRTEAF
TRBV6-5	TRBJ1-2	ASSYSPGQGAGYT
TRBV5-4	TRBJ2-5	ASTPGFREETQY
TRBV5-1	TRBJ1-3	ASSLAATWGNTIY
TRBV28	TRBJ1-3	ASSPRQITIY
TRBV27	TRBJ1-2	ASSLGLEYGYT
TRBV27	TRBJ2-5	ASSFREEETQY
TRBV19	TRBJ2-7	ASSPGDRRVHYEQY
TRBV1	TRBJ2-7	TSSQDPEGYYEQY
TRBV29-1	TRBJ2-7	SIWDTSYEQY
TRBV2	TRBJ2-7	ASSEGDRVYEQY
TRBV11-2	TRBJ2-2	ASSLVPDPNTGELF
TRBV7-9	TRBJ2-1	ASSFGVSQF
TRBV7-2	TRBJ2-1	ASSLLQGNEQF
TRBV19	TRBJ2-1	ASSPKRGNDNEQF
TRBV7-6	TRBJ1-5	ASSLNTGSDQPQH
TRBV5-1	TRBJ1-2	ASSSSGDYGYT
TRBV19	TRBJ1-2	ASSMTGDYGYT
TRBV19	TRBJ2-7	ASSDRRGYEQY
TRBV5-4	TRBJ1-3	ASSSATGKGNTIY
TRBV6-1	TRBJ1-1	ASIGTPPMNTEAF
TRBV5-1	TRBJ1-1	ASSKGGTGLDQPEAF
TRBV9	TRBJ2-7	ASSPSTSGVSYEQY
TRBV19	TRBJ2-1	ASSSRVVQRTYNEQF
TRBV19	TRBJ1-1	ASSIQGIGGNTEAF
TRBV7-2	TRBJ1-6	ASSAFKGNSPLH
TRBV5-6	TRBJ2-7	ASSLGGWTGADEQY
TRBV18	TRBJ1-1	ASSPRGETEAF
TRBV6-5	TRBJ1-5	ASRAGQGGQPQH
TRBV11-2	TRBJ1-2	ASGITGGHYGYT
TRBV28	TRBJ1-3	ASRGGTTGNTIY
TRBV6-5	TRBJ1-1	ASSYSSAEAF